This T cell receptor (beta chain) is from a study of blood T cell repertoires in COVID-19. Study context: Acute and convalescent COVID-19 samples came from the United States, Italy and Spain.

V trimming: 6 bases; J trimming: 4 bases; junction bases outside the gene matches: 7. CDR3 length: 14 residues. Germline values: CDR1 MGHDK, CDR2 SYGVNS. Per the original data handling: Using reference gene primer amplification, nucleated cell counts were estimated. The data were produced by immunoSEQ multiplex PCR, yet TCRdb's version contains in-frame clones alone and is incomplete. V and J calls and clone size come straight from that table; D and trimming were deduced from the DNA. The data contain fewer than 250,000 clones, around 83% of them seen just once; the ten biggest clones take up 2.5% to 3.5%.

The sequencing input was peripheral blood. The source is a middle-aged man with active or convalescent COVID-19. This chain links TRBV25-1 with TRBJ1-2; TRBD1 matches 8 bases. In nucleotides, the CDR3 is TGTGCCAGCAGCCAGGACAGGGTTGGCTATGGCTACACCTTC. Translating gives CASSQDRVGYGYTF.